One sample yielded the 7 T cell receptor beta chains listed below, sequenced in a study of spatial heterogeneity in lung cancer. Study-wide points: The study found that expanded intratumoral alpha and beta TCR counts tracked tumor mutation counts.

From the 5' RACE reads, TCRdb called clonotypes with MiXCR, one entry per CDR3 protein. The data show about 1,600 distinct CDR3 sequences, 10% seen once. Regarding time point: sample taken at primary tumor resection. Antigen specificity for these receptors is unknown. Source: lung tumor tissue, taken at surgery. The receptors stem from a female donor with early-stage non-small cell lung cancer.

Within the sample, this clonotype is medium-sized. The rearrangement links TRBV5-6 to TRBJ2-5; 7 bases align to TRBD1. The CDR3 length is 13 residues. The J segment lost 4 bases and the V segment lost 4 bases, leaving 4 bases of the junction unmatched. Looked up from germline, CDR1 is SGHDT and CDR2 is YYEEEE. The CDR3 nucleotides read TGTGCCAGCAGCGCTGGGACAGCAGAGACCCAGTACTTC. Amino acids: CASSAGTAETQYF.

In this sample, this clonotype turned up a few times. The gene calls are TRBV7-9 and TRBJ1-1, with D unresolved. The germline gives CDR1 SEHNR, CDR2 FQNEAQ (reference sequence). The V end was cut by 0 bases, the J end by 1 base, with 3 bases between. There are 13 residues in the CDR3. This chain's CDR3 is CASSLAGNTEAFF. CDR3 nucleotides: TGTGCCAGCAGCTTAGCCGGGAACACTGAAGCTTTCTTT.

By sample fraction, this clonotype is medium-sized (0.01 to 0.1%). The chain couples TRBV27 to TRBJ2-2, with unresolved D. This CDR3 is 13 amino acids long. V was shortened by 6 bases and J by 7 bases, with 12 bases between the two germline ends. Germline V CDR1 and CDR2: MNHEY, SMNVEV (reference sequence). In DNA form, the CDR3 reads TGTGCCAGCAGGTTTAAAGGTCACGGGGAGCTGTTTTTT. It codes for CASRFKGHGELFF.

By sample share, this clonotype is medium-sized. The chain links TRBV10-3 to TRBJ1-2; D may be TRBD1 (6 bases). Trimming removed 0 bases from V and 4 bases from J, with 12 bases in between. CDR3 size: 15 residues. Germline CDR1 is ENHRY and CDR2 is SYGVKD. CDR3: CAISESLTGSYGYTF. The CDR3 DNA follows: TGTGCCATCAGTGAGTCCTTGACAGGCTCCTATGGCTACACCTTC.

This clonotype ranks as medium-sized. The chain uses TRBV11-2 and TRBJ2-4, with TRBD2 matching over 8 bases. CDR1 is SGHAT and CDR2 is FQNNGV in the germline V gene. Trimming cost V 1 base and J 8 bases; bases outside gene matches: 7. CDR3 length: 15 amino acids. The CDR3 bases are TGTGCCAGCAGCTTAGGACCAAAAGCGGGGGACATTCAGTACTTC. Translation gives CASSLGPKAGDIQYF.

By proportion, this clonotype is medium-sized. The chain recombines TRBV4-2 with TRBJ1-5, with D possibly TRBD1 on 6 matching bases. Trimming removed 1 base at V and 5 bases at J, with 9 bases between. The CDR3 contains 14 residues. Germline CDR1 reads LGHNA; CDR2 reads YNFKEQ. This CDR3 reads CASSQGAGDQPQHF. The CDR3, as DNA: TGTGCCAGCAGCCAAGGGGCAGGGGATCAGCCCCAGCATTTT.

A few counts support this clonotype. The chain is built from TRBV7-3 and TRBJ2-1; TRBD2 aligns across 11 bases. Germline CDR1 and CDR2: SGHTA and FQGTGA. V gave up 3 bases and J gave up 3 bases; unmatched junction bases: 4. CDR3 length: 16 amino acids. CDR3 bases: TGTGCCAGCAGCTTGGAGGGGACTAGCGGCTACAATGAGCAGTTCTTC. This translates into CASSLEGTSGYNEQFF.